These 15 T cell receptor beta chains were sequenced from one sample in a study of OX40 agonist ivuxolimab in advanced cancers. Data came from immunoSEQ multiplex PCR; TCRdb stores just in-frame clones and leaves some out. The sample has approximately 99,000 clones; under 95% are singletons. The sample here was CD4+ or CD8+ T cells sorted from blood, taken in a trial of the OX40 agonist ivuxolimab. The receptors were gathered from an adult with an advanced solid tumor such as melanoma, head and neck, liver or kidney cancer.

The V call is TRBV11-2, the J call TRBJ2-7; D remains unclear. Trimming took 4 bases from V and 2 from J, leaving 3 bases between them. CDR3 size: 11 residues. Germline CDR1 and CDR2: SGHAT and FQNNGV. CDR3 region: CASSSTYEQYF. In DNA, the CDR3 is TGTGCCAGCAGCTCCACCTACGAGCAGTACTTC.

This chain links TRBV11-3 with TRBJ2-5, with 12 bases aligning to TRBD2. The CDR3 is made up of 17 amino acids. V was pared by 0 bases and J by 5 bases, with 7 bases of the junction left unmatched. The germline gives CDR1 SGHNT, CDR2 YENEEA. The CDR3 DNA follows: TGTGCCAGCAGCTTAGATCTAGCGGGAGGGACGGGGGAGACCCAGTACTTC. Protein product: CASSLDLAGGTGETQYF.

This chain links TRBV27 with TRBJ1-2, with 10 bases aligning to TRBD1. Germline loops: CDR1 MNHEY, CDR2 SMNVEV (reference sequence). The CDR3 covers 17 residues. The V and J ends lost 6 bases and 0 bases, in that order; junction bases with no gene match: 10. The CDR3 bases are TGTGCCAGCAGGGGAGACAGGGGGCGTTCGGCTAACTATGGCTACACCTTC. This sequence encodes CASRGDRGRSANYGYTF.

The J gene is TRBJ2-6, the V gene TRBV19; TRBD1 matches 7 bases. Trimming cost V 4 bases and J 9 bases; bases outside gene matches: 6. Per the germline V gene, CDR1 is LNHDA and CDR2 is SQIVND (reference sequence). This CDR3 is built from 14 residues. CDR3 amino acids: CASSNRGMGNVLTF. The CDR3 nucleotides are TGTGCCAGTAGTAACAGGGGAATGGGCAACGTCCTGACTTTC.

The chain combines TRBV19 with TRBJ2-2, with TRBD2 identical over 8 bases. Trimming took 7 bases from V and 7 from J; bases not matched to a gene: 14. CDR1 LNHDA and CDR2 SQIVND come from the germline V gene (reference sequence). The CDR3 consists of 16 residues. The CDR3 nucleotides read TGTGCCAGTACCACCGGGACTAGGGTTTTGAACGGGGAGCTGTTTTTT. Protein: CASTTGTRVLNGELFF. Based on the CDR3 plus reference TRBV19 and TRBJ2-2, the full variable domain is DGGITQSPKYLFRKEGQNVTLSCEQNLNHDAMYWYRQDPGQGLRLIYYSQIVNDFQKGDIAEGYSVSREKKESFPLTVTSAQKNPTAFYLCASTTGTRVLNGELFFGEGSRLTVL.

This clone was observed a handful of times. V gene TRBV25-1 combines with J gene TRBJ2-7, with D possibly TRBD2 on 6 matching bases. The germline gives CDR1 MGHDK, CDR2 SYGVNS. This CDR3 is 16 amino acids long. Trimming took off 0 bases at V and 9 bases at J, with 21 bases between the two ends. CDR3 region: CASSEYTIFGGAGQYF. The CDR3 bases are TGTGCCAGCAGTGAATATACGATTTTTGGAGGGGCAGGGCAGTACTTC.

The gene calls are TRBV19 and TRBJ2-6; D gene uncertain. This CDR3 spans 16 amino acids. Per germline, CDR1 LNHDA and CDR2 SQIVND (reference sequence). Trimming removed 5 bases from V and 4 bases from J, with 15 bases in between. The DNA for the CDR3 is TGTGCCAGTAGTTCAGAGACGTGGACCGGGGCCAACGTCCTGACTTTC. This encodes CASSSETWTGANVLTF.

This CDR3 reads CASSAGTARTNTEAFF. CDR3 bases: TGTGCCAGCAGTGCGGGGACAGCCAGGACGAACACTGAAGCTTTCTTT. The rearrangement links TRBV2 to TRBJ1-1, with TRBD1 identical over 7 bases. V dropped 4 bases and J dropped 1; count of bases not matched to a gene: 9. CDR1 is SNHLY and CDR2 is FYNNEI in the germline V gene. The CDR3 sequence is 16 residues long.

V is TRBV6-5 and J is TRBJ2-1, with TRBD2 identical over 9 bases. V lost 3 bases to trimming and J lost 2 bases; unmatched junction nucleotides: 5. The length of the CDR3 is 16 residues. CDR1 is MNHEY and CDR2 is SVGAGI in the germline V gene. The CDR3 here is CASSYLAGAPYNEQFF. The CDR3 DNA sequence: TGTGCCAGCAGTTATTTAGCGGGGGCCCCCTACAATGAGCAGTTCTTC.

The genes are TRBV18 and TRBJ1-3; D gene unclear. V was shortened by 2 bases and J by 0 bases, with 8 bases between the two germline ends. CDR1 and CDR2 from the germline V gene are KGHSH and LQKENI. The CDR3 sequence is 15 residues long. The CDR3 loop reads CASSPTQTSGNTIYF. Written as DNA, the CDR3 is TGTGCCAGCTCACCAACTCAAACCTCTGGAAACACCATATATTTT.

This sequence joins TRBV7-9 and TRBJ1-2; 9 bases fit TRBD1. Trimming took 6 bases from V and 7 from J; bases not matched to a gene: 15. Germline V gene lookup returns CDR1 SEHNR and CDR2 FQNEAQ (reference sequence). The CDR3 extends over 16 amino acids. CDR3 bases: TGTGCCAGCAGTCGGGAAGCGGGACAGGGAGAGTTTGGCTACACCTTC. This translates into CASSREAGQGEFGYTF.

The chain links TRBV10-2 to TRBJ2-5; perhaps TRBD2 as D (5 bases). Trimming pared 8 bases from V and 5 bases from J, leaving 21 bases between. This CDR3 has 15 residues. CDR1 is WSHSY and CDR2 is SAAADI in the germline V gene. The DNA for the CDR3 is TGCGCCAGCCGAGTGGTGGGGAGAGATTGGGAGACCCAGTACTTC. This gives the protein CASRVVGRDWETQYF.

The CDR3 loop reads CASSIVLESPYGYTF. CDR3 nucleotides: TGTGCCAGTAGTATAGTGTTGGAGTCCCCCTATGGCTACACCTTC. The chain links TRBV19 to TRBJ1-2; D is ambiguous. Trimming removed 1 base from V and 4 bases from J, with 13 bases in between. The CDR3 runs 15 residues. Germline CDR1 and CDR2: LNHDA and SQIVND (reference sequence).

Note on this clone: Compared with germline, one end of the junction differs, possibly owing to a read error. Other DNA sequences from this sample encode an identical CDR3 as well. The J gene is TRBJ1-2, the V gene TRBV19; D might be TRBD1 (6 bases). CDR3 length: 13 amino acids. Germline loops: CDR1 LNHDA, CDR2 SQIVND (reference sequence). CDR3 coding DNA: TGTGCCAGTAGTCCCTGGACGGCCGGGGGCTACACCTTT. It yields the protein CASSPWTAGGYTF.

The rearrangement joins TRBV5-1 to TRBJ1-4; D is undetermined. The germline V gene encodes CDR1 SGHRS and CDR2 YFSETQ. V lost 4 bases and J 8 bases, leaving 12 bases between the germline ends. The CDR3 length is 13 residues. CDR3 DNA: TGCGCCAGCAGCCCCTCCGGTGCGGAAAAACTGTTTTTT. Translated, it gives CASSPSGAEKLFF.